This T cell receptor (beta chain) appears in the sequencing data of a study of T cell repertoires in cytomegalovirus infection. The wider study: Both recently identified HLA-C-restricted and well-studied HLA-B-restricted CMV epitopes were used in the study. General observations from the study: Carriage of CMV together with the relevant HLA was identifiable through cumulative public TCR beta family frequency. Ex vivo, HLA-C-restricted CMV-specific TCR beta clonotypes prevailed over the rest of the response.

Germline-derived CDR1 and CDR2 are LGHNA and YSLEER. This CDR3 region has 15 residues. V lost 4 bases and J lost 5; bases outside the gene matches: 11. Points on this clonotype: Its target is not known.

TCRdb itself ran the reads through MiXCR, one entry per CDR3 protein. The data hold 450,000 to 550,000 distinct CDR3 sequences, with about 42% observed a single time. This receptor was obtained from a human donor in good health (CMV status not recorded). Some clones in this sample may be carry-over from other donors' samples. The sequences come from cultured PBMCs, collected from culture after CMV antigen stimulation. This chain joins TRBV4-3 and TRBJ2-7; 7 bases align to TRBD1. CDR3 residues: CASSRSTGWMDEQYF. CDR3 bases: TGCGCCAGCAGCCGATCGACAGGGTGGATGGACGAGCAGTACTTC.